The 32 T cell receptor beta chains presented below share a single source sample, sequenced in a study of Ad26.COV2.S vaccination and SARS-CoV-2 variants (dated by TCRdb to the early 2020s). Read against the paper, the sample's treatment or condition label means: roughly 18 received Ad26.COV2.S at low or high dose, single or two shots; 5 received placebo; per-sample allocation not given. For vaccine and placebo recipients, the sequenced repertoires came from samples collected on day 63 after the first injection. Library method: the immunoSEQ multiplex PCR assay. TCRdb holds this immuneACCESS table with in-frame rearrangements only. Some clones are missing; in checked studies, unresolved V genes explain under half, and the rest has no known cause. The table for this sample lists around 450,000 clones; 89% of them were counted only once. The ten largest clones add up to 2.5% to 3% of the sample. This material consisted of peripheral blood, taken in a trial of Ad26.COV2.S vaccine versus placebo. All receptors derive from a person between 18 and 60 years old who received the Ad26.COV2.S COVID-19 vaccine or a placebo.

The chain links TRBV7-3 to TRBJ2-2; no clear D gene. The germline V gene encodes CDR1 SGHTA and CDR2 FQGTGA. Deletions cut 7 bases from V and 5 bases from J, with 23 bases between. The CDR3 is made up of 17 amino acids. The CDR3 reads CASTNHSVATVTGELFF. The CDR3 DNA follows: TGTGCCAGCACGAATCACTCGGTGGCGACGGTAACCGGGGAGCTGTTTTTT.

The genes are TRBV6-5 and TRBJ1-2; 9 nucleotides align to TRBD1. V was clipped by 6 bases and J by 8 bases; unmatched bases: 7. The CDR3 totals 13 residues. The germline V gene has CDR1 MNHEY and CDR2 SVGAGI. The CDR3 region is CASRDRGWLGYTF. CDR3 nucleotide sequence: TGTGCCAGCAGAGACAGGGGGTGGTTGGGCTACACCTTC.

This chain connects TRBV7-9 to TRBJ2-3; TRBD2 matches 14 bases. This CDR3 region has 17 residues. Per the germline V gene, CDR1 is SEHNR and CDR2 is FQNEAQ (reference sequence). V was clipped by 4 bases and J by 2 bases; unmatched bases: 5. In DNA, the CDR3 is TGTGCCAGCAGCTCGCAGACTAGCGGGAGGGCCACAGATACGCAGTATTTT. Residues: CASSSQTSGRATDTQYF.

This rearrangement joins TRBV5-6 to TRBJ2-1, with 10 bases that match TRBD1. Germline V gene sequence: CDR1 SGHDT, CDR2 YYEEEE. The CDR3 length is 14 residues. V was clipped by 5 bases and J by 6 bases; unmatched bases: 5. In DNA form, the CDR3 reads TGTGCCAGCAGACGACAGGGGGCCTCCAATGAGCAGTTCTTC. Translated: CASRRQGASNEQFF.

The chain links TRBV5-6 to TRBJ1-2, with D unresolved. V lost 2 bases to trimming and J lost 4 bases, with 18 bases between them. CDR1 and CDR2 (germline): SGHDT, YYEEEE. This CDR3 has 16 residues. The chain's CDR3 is CASSFWREVSIYGYTF. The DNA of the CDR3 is TGTGCCAGCAGCTTTTGGCGGGAGGTATCGATCTATGGCTACACCTTC.

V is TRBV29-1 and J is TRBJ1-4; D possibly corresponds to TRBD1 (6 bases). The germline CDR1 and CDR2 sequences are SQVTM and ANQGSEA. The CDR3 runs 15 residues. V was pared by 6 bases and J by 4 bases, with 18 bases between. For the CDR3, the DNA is TGCAGCGTCCTCCCGGGGGGGGCAGGTAATGAAAAACTGTTTTTT. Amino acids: CSVLPGGAGNEKLFF.

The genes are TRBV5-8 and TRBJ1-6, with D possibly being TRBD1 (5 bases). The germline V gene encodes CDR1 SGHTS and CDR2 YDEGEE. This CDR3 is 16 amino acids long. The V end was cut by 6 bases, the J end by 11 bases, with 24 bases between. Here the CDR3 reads CASNLFMGDRSPPLHF. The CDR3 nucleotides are TGTGCCAGCAACTTATTTATGGGGGACCGGAGTCCACCCCTCCACTTT.

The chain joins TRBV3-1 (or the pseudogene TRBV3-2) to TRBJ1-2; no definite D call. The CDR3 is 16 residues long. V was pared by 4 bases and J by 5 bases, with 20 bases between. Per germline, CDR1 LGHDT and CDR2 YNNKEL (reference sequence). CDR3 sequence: CASSPQALGMEYGYTF. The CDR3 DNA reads TGTGCCAGCAGCCCCCAGGCACTCGGGATGGAGTATGGCTACACCTTC.

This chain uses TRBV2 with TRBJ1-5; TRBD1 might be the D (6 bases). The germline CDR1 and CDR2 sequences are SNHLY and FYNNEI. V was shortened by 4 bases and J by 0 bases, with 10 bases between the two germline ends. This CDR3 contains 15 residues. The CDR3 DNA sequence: TGTGCCAGCAGTGTCAGGGGTTATAGCAATCAGCCCCAGCATTTT. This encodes CASSVRGYSNQPQHF.

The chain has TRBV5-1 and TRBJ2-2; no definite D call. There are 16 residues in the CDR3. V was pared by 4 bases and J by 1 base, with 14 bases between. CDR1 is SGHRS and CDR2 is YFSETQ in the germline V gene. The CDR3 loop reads CASSPGPPENTGELFF. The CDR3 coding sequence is TGCGCCAGCAGCCCGGGCCCCCCTGAGAACACCGGGGAGCTGTTTTTT.

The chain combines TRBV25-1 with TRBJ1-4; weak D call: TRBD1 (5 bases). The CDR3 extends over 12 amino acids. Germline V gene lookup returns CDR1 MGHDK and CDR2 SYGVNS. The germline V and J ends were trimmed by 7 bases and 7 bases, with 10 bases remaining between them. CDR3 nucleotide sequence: TGTGCCAGCATGGGGGGTTCTGAAAAACTGTTTTTT. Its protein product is CASMGGSEKLFF.

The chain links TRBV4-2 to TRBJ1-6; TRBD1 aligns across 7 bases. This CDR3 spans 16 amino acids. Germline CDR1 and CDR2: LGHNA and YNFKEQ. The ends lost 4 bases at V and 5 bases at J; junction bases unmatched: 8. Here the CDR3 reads CASSRGVTGNNSPLHF. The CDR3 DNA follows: TGTGCCAGCAGCCGGGGGGTGACAGGGAATAATTCACCCCTCCACTTT.

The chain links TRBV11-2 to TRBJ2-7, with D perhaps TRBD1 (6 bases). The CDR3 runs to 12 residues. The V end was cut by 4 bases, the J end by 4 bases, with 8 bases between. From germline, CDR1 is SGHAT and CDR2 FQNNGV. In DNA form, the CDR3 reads TGTGCCAGCAGCTCGCAGGGGTACGAGCAGTACTTC. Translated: CASSSQGYEQYF.

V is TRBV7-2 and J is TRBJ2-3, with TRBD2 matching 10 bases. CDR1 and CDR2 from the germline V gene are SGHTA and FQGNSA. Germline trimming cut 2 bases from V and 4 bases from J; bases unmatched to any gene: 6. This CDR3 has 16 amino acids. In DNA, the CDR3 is TGTGCCAGCAGCTTACCAGCGGGGGGGCCAGCAGATACGCAGTATTTT. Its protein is CASSLPAGGPADTQYF. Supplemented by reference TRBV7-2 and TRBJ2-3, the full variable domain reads GAGVSQSPSNKVTEKGKDVELRCDPISGHTALYWYRQSLGQGLEFLIYFQGNSAPDKSGLPSDRFSAERTGGSVSTLTIQRTQQEDSAVYLCASSLPAGGPADTQYFGPGTRLTVL.

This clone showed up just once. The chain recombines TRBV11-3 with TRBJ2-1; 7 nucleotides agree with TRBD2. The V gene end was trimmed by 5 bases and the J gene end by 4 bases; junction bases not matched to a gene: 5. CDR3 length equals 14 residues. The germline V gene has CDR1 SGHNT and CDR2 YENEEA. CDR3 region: CASSTGTNYNEQFF. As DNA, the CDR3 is TGTGCCAGCAGCACCGGGACTAATTACAATGAGCAGTTCTTC.

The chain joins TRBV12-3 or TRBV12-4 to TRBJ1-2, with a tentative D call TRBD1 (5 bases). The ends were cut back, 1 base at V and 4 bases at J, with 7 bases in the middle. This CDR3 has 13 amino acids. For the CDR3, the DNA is TGTGCCAGCAGTTTAGTAGGGGTCTATGGCTACACCTTC. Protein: CASSLVGVYGYTF.

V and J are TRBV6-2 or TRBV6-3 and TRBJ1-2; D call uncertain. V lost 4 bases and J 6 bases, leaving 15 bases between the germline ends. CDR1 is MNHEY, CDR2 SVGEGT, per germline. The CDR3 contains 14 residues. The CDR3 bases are TGTGCCAGCAGTTTCTCGATGATAGGGAATGGCTACACCTTC. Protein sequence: CASSFSMIGNGYTF.

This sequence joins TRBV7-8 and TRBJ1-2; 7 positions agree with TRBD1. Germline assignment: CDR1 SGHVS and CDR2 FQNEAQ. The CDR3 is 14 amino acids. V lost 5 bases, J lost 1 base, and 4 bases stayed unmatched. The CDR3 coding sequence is TGTGCCAGCAGCGGTCAGGGGGTTAACTATGGCTACACCTTC. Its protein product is CASSGQGVNYGYTF.

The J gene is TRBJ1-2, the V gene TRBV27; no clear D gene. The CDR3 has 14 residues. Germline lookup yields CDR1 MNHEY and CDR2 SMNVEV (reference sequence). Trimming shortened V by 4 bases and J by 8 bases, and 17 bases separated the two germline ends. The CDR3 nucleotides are TGTGCCAGCAGTTCGTCACGGCCCAACGGCGGCTACACCTTC. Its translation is CASSSSRPNGGYTF.

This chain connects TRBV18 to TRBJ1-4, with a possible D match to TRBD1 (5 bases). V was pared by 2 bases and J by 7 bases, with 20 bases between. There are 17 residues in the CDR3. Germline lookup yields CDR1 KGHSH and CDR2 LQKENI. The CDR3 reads CASSPRAGGGLIEKLFF. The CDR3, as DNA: TGTGCCAGCTCACCAAGAGCGGGCGGGGGATTGATTGAAAAACTGTTTTTT.

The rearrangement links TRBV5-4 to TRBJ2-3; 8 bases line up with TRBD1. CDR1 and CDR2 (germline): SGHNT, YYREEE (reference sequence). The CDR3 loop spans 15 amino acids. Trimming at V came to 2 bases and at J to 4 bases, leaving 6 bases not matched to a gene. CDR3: CASSLRQGAADTQYF. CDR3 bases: TGTGCCAGCAGCTTAAGGCAGGGGGCGGCAGATACGCAGTATTTT.

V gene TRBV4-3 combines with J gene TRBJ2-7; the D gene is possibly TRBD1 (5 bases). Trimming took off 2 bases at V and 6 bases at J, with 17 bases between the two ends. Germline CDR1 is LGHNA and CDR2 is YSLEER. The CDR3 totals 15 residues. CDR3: CASSQTAGPRGEQYF. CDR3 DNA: TGCGCCAGCAGCCAAACCGCCGGCCCAAGGGGCGAGCAGTACTTC.

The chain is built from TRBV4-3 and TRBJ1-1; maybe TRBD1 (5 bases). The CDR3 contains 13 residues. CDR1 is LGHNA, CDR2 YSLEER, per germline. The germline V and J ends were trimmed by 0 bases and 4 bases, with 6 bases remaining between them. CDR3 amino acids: CASSQDGATEAFF. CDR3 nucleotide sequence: TGCGCCAGCAGCCAAGATGGGGCCACTGAAGCTTTCTTT.

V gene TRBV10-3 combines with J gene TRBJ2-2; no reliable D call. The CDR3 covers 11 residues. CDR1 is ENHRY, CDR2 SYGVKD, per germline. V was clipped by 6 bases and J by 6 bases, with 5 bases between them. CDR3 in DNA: TGTGCCATCAGGGGATCCGGGGAGCTGTTTTTT. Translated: CAIRGSGELFF.

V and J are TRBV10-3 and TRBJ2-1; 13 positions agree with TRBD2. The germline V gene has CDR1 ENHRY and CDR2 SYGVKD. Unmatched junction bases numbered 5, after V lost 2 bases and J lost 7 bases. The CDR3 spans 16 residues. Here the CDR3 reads CAISEGLAGVINEQFF. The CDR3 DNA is TGTGCCATCAGTGAGGGACTAGCGGGAGTTATAAATGAGCAGTTCTTC.

The CDR3 DNA is TGTGCCAGCAGCTTAATGAGGGAAACTAATGAAAAACTGTTTTTT. This encodes CASSLMRETNEKLFF. This rearrangement joins TRBV7-8 to TRBJ1-4; D gene unclear. This CDR3 is 15 amino acids long. The germline CDR1 and CDR2 sequences are SGHVS and FQNEAQ. V lost 2 bases and J 1 base, leaving 8 bases between the germline ends. Full variable domain (remainder filled in from reference TRBV7-8 and TRBJ1-4): GAGVSQSPRYKVAKRGQDVALRCDPISGHVSLFWYQQALGQGPEFLTYFQNEAQLDKSGLPSDRFFAERPEGSVSTLKIQRTQQEDSAVYLCASSLMRETNEKLFFGSGTQLSVL.

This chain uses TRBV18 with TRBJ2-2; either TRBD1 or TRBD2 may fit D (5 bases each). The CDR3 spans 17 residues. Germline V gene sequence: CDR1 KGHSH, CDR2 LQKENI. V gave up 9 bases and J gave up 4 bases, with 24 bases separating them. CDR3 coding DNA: TGTGCCAGTTCATCTTCCTGGGGGTCCGCGGGCACCGGGGAGCTGTTTTTT. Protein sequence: CASSSSWGSAGTGELFF.

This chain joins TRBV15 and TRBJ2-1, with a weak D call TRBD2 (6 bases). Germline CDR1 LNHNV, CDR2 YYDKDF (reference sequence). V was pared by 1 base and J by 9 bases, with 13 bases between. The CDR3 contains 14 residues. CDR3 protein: CATSRVSEGPEQFF. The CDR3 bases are TGTGCCACCAGCAGAGTTTCGGAGGGGCCTGAGCAGTTCTTC.

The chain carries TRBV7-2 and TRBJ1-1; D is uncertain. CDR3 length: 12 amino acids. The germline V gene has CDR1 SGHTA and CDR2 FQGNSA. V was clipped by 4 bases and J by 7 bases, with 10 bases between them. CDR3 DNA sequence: TGTGCCAGCAGCTCCCTCAGCGGTGAAGCTTTCTTT. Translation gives CASSSLSGEAFF.

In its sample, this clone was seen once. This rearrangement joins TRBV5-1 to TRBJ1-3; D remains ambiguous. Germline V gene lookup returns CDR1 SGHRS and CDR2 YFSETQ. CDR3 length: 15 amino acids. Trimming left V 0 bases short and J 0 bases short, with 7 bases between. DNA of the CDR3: TGCGCCAGCAGCTTGGAGGGTAGCTCTGGAAACACCATATATTTT. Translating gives CASSLEGSSGNTIYF.

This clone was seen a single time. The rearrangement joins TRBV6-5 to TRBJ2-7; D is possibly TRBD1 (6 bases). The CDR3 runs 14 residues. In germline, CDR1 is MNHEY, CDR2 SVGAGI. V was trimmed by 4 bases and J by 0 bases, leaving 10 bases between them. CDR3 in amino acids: CASSFQGSSYEQYV. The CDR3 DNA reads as TGTGCCAGCAGTTTTCAGGGGAGCTCCTACGAGCAGTACGTC.

CDR3 protein: CASSPTWRGDYYGYTF. For the CDR3, the DNA is TGTGCCAGCTCACCAACCTGGCGAGGGGATTACTATGGCTACACCTTC. This chain links TRBV18 with TRBJ1-2; a weak D match, TRBD1 (5 bases). Trimming stripped 2 bases from V and 3 bases from J, with 16 bases between. CDR1 is KGHSH, CDR2 LQKENI, per germline. This CDR3 comprises 16 residues.